These 2 T cell receptor beta chains were all obtained from the same sample, sequenced in a study of spatial heterogeneity in lung cancer. TCRdb reprocessed the 5' RACE reads with MiXCR, giving one entry per CDR3 protein. Of over 70,000 distinct CDR3 sequences in the sample, 8% to 9% were seen once. Time point defined: blood at routine non-recurrence follow-up after resection. This sample comprised PBMCs, obtained at follow-up. The receptors originated from a female donor with early-stage non-small cell lung cancer.

The chain uses TRBV5-1 and TRBJ1-4; TRBD1 agrees at 7 bases. Trimming at V came to 3 bases and at J to 10 bases, leaving 12 bases not matched to a gene. CDR3 size: 15 residues. The germline V gene has CDR1 SGHRS and CDR2 YFSETQ. CDR3 residues: CASSSTGTVEGKLFF. DNA for the CDR3: TGCGCCAGCAGCTCTACCGGGACAGTCGAAGGAAAACTGTTTTTT.

By sample fraction, this clonotype is medium-sized. V and J are TRBV5-1 and TRBJ2-7; 7 nucleotides agree with TRBD2. In germline, CDR1 is SGHRS, CDR2 YFSETQ. Trimming at V came to 0 bases and at J to 0 bases, leaving 6 bases not matched to a gene. CDR3 length equals 16 residues. CDR3 coding DNA: TGCGCCAGCAGCTTGGGTCTAGCGGAGAGCTCCTACGAGCAGTACTTC. Amino acids: CASSLGLAESSYEQYF. Full variable domain (rest looked up from reference TRBV5-1 and TRBJ2-7): KAGVTQTPRYLIKTRGQQVTLSCSPISGHRSVSWYQQTPGQGLQFLFEYFSETQRNKGNFPGRFSGRQFSNSRSEMNVSTLELGDSALYLCASSLGLAESSYEQYFGPGTRLTVT.